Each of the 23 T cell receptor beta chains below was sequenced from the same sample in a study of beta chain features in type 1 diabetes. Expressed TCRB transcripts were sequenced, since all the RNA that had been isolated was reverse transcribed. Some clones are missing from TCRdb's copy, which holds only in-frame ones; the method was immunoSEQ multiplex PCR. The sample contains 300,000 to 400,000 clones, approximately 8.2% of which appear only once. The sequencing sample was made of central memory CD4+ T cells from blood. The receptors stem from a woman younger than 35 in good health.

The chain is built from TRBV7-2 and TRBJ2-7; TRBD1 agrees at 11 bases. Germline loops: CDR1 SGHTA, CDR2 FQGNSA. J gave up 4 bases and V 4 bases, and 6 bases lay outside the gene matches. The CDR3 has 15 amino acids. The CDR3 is CASSSAGTGGYEQYF. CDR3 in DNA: TGTGCCAGCAGCTCGGCCGGGACAGGGGGATACGAGCAGTACTTC.

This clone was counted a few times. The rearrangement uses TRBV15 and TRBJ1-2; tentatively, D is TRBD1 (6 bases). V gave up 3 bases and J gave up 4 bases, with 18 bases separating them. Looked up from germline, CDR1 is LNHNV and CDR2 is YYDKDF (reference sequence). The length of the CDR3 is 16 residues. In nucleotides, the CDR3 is TGTGCCACCAGCAGCCTTTGGGGGGCGACTATCTATGGCTACACCTTC. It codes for CATSSLWGATIYGYTF.

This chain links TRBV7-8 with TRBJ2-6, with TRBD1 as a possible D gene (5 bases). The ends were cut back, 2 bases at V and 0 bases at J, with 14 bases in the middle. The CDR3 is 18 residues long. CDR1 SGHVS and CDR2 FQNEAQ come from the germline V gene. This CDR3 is CASSLIWGANSGANVLTF. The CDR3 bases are TGTGCCAGCAGCTTAATCTGGGGCGCAAACTCTGGGGCCAACGTCCTGACTTTC.

This CDR3 is CASSKSASSNQPQHF. CDR3 nucleotides: TGTGCCAGCAGCAAAAGTGCTTCCAGCAATCAGCCCCAGCATTTT. J is TRBJ1-5 and V is TRBV7-2; D is ambiguous. The CDR3 is 15 amino acids. Germline V CDR1 and CDR2: SGHTA, FQGNSA. V was trimmed by 5 bases and J by 1 base, leaving 12 bases between them.

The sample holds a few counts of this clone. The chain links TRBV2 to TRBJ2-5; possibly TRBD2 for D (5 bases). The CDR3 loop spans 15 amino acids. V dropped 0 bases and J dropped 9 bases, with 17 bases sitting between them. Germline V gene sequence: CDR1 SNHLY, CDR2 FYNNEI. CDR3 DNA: TGTGCCAGCAGTGAAGCGCTATCCAGGAGGTCATCCCAGTACTTC. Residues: CASSEALSRRSSQYF.

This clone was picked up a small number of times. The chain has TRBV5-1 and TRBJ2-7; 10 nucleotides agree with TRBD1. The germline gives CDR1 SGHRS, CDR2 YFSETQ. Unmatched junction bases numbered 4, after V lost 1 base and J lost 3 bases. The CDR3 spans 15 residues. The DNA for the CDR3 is TGCGCCAGCAGCTTGATTGGGACAGGGGACTACGAGCAGTACTTC. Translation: CASSLIGTGDYEQYF.

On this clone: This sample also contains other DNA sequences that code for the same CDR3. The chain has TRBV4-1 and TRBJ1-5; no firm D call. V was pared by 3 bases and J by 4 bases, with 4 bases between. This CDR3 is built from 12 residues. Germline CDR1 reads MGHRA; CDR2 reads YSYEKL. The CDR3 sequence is CASSQPNQPQHF. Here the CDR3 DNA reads TGCGCCAGCAGCCAGCCTAATCAGCCCCAGCATTTT.

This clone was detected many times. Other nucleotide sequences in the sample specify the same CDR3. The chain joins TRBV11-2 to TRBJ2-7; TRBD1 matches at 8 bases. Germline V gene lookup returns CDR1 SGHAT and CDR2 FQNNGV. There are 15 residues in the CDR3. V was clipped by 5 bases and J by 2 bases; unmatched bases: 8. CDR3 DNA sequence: TGTGCCAGCAGCCTTACCGGGACAGGACCCTACGAGCAGTACTTC. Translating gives CASSLTGTGPYEQYF.

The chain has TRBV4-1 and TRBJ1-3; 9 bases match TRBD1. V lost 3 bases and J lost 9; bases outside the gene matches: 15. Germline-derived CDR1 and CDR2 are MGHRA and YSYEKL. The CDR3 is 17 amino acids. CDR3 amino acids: CASSQSDRDRVRGTIYF. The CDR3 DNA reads TGCGCCAGCAGCCAGAGCGACCGGGACAGGGTACGCGGCACCATATATTTT.

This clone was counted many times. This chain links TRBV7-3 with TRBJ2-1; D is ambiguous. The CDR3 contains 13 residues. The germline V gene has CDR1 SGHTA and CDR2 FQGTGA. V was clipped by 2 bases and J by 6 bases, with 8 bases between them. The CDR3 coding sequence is TGTGCCAGCAGCTTATTCAGGAGCAATGAGCAGTTCTTC. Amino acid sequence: CASSLFRSNEQFF.

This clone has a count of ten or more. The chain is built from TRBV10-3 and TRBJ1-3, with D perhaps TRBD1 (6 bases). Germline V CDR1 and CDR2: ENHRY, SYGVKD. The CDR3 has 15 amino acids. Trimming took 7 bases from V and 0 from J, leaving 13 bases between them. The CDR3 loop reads CAITTGRSSGNTIYF. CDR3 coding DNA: TGTGCCATCACCACAGGGAGGTCCTCTGGAAACACCATATATTTT.

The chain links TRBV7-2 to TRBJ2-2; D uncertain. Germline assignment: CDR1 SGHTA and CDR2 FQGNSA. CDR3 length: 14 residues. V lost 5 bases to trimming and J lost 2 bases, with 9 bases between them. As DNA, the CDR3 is TGTGCCAGCAGCCTCGACGCTAACACCGGGGAGCTGTTTTTT. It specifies CASSLDANTGELFF.

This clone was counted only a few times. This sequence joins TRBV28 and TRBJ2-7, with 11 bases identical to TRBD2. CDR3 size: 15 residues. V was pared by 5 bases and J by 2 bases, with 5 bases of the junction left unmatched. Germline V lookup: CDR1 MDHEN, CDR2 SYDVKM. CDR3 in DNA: TGTGCCAGCAGTGCACCGACTAGCGGGACCTACGAGCAGTACTTC. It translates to CASSAPTSGTYEQYF.

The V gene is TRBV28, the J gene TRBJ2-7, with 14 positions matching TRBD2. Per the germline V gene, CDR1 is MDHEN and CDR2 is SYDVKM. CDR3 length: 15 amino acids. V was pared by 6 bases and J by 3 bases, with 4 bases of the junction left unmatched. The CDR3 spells CASSEGLAGVYEQYF. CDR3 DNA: TGTGCCAGCAGCGAGGGACTAGCGGGAGTCTACGAGCAGTACTTC.

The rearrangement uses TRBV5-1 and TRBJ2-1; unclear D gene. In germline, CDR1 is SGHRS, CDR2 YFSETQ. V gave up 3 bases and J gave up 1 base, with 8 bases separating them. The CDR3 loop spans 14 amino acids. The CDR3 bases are TGCGCCAGCAGCTCAGTAATGTCCTACAATGAGCAGTTCTTC. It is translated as CASSSVMSYNEQFF.

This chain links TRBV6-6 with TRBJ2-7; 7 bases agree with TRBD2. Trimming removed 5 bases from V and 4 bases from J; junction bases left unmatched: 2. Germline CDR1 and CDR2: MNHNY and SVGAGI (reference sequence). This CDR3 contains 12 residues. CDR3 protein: CASSRLAYEQYF. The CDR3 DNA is TGTGCCAGCAGTCGACTAGCTTACGAGCAGTACTTC.

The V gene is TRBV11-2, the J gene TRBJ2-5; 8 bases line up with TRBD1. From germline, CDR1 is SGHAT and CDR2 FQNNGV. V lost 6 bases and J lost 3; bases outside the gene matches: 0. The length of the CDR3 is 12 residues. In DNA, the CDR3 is TGTGCCAGCAGGACAGGGGAAGAGACCCAGTACTTC. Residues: CASRTGEETQYF.

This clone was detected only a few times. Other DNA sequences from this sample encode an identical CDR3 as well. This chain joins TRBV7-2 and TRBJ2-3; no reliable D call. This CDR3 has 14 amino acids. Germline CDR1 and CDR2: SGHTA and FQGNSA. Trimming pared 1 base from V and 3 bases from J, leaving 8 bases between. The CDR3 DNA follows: TGTGCCAGCAGCTTAGAGGTATTGACAGATACGCAGTATTTT. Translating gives CASSLEVLTDTQYF.

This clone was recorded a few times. The CDR3: CASSVRLAGGYEQYF. CDR3 coding DNA: TGTGCCAGCAGCGTCCGATTAGCGGGAGGCTACGAGCAGTACTTC. The V gene is TRBV7-2, the J gene TRBJ2-7, with 10 bases fitting TRBD2. Germline CDR1 is SGHTA and CDR2 is FQGNSA. This CDR3 is 15 amino acids long. V lost 5 bases to trimming and J lost 3 bases; unmatched junction nucleotides: 7.

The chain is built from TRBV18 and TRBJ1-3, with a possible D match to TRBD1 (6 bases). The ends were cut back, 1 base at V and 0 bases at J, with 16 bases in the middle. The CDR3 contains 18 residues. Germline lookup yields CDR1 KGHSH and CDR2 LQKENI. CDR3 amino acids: CASSPLQGGAFSGNTIYF. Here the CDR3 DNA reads TGTGCCAGCTCACCACTACAGGGTGGAGCTTTCTCTGGAAACACCATATATTTT.

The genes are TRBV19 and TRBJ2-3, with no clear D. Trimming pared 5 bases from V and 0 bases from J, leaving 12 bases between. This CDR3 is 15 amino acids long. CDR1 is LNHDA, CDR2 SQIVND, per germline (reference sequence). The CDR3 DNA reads TGTGCCAGTAGTGAGCCCCTTCCGAGCACAGATACGCAGTATTTT. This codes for CASSEPLPSTDTQYF. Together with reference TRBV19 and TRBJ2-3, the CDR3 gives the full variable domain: DGGITQSPKYLFRKEGQNVTLSCEQNLNHDAMYWYRQDPGQGLRLIYYSQIVNDFQKGDIAEGYSVSREKKESFPLTVTSAQKNPTAFYLCASSEPLPSTDTQYFGPGTRLTVL.

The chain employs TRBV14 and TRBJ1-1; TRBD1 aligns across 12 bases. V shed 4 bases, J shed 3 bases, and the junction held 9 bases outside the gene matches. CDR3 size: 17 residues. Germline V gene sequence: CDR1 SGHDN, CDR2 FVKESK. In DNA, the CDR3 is TGTGCCAGCAGCCCACTCCCGGGACAGGGGGCGTACACTGAAGCTTTCTTT. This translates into CASSPLPGQGAYTEAFF.

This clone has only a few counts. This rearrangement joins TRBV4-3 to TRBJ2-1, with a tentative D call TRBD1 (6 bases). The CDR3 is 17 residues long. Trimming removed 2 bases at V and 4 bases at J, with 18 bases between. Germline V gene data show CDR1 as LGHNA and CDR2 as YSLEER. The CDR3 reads CASSQTYPRGQYNEQFF. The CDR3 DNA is TGCGCCAGCAGCCAAACATATCCCCGAGGACAGTACAATGAGCAGTTCTTC.